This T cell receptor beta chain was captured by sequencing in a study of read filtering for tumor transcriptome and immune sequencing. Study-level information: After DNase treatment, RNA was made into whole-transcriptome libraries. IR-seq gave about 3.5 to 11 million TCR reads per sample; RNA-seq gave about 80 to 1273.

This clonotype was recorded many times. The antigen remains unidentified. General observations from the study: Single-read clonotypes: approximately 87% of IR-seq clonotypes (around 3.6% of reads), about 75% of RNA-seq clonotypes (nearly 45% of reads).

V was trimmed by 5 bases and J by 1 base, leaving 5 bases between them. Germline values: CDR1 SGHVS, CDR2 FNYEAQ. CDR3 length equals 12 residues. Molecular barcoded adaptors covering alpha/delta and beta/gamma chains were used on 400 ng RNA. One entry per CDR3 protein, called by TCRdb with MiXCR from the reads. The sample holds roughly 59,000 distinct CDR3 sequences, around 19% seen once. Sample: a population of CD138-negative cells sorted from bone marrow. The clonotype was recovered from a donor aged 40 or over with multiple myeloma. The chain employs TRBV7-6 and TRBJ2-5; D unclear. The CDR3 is CASSPFQETQYF. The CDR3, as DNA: TGTGCCAGCAGCCCTTTCCAAGAGACCCAGTACTTC.